Below, 4 T cell receptor gamma chains from the same sample are listed, as sequenced in a study of gamma-delta chains in newborns, infants, children. TCRdb re-processed the reads via CATT. The profile shows over a thousand gamma-chain clones, roughly 2.5% of them singletons. The material sequenced was blood. The receptors were gathered from a child who was a newborn, infant or young child, either healthy, febrile or measles-vaccinated (not recorded which).

This clone was counted a few times. This is likely an artifact of a read error, given a far larger clone one base away. The gene calls are TRGV9 and TRGJP. Germline V gives CDR1 GITISATS, CDR2 ISYDGTV (reference sequence). The CDR3 totals 17 residues. CDR3 bases: TGTGCCATGTGGGAGTGGTATACGGAGTTGGGCAAAAAAATCAAGGTATTT. Residues: CAMWEWYTELGKKIKVF.

Worth noting for this clone: A read error likely explains this, since a far larger clone differs by one base. The V and J genes are TRGV9 and TRGJP. CDR3 length: 17 amino acids. In germline, CDR1 is GITISATS, CDR2 ISYDGTV (reference sequence). The CDR3 DNA reads TGTGCCTTGTGGGAGGTGGGGCAAGAGTTGGGCAAAAAAATCGAGGTATTT. It is translated as CALWEVGQELGKKIEVF.

This clone was seen a few times. A read error is possible here, since a much larger clone lies one base away. The chain uses TRGV8 and TRGJP2. The V gene's germline CDR1 is VENAVY and CDR2 YDSYNSRV. The CDR3 totals 9 residues. With 3 bases clipped from V and 18 bases from J, the junction kept 4 bases outside the gene matches. This CDR3 is CATWDAETF. The DNA of the CDR3 is TGTGCCACCTGGGATGCTGAGACGTTT.

Note on this clone: The protein recorded in TCRdb matches a much larger clone and deviates from this DNA's translation at residue 3, suggesting a read error; the protein here is obtained by translating the DNA. V and J are TRGV2 and TRGJ1 or TRGJ2. Germline V gene lookup returns CDR1 EGSNGY and CDR2 YDSYNSKV. The CDR3 spans 13 residues. The CDR3 nucleotides read TGTGCCGCCTGGGACGGGCCGTATTATAAGAAACTCTTT. This gives the protein CAAWDGPYYKKLF.